Listed here are 3 T cell receptor beta chains from one sample, sequenced in a study of OX40 agonist ivuxolimab in advanced cancers. Repertoires were generated with immunoSEQ multiplex PCR, while TCRdb's copy carries only in-frame clones and drops some. The data contain over 90,000 clones, approximately 94% of them seen just once; the ten biggest clones take up about 0.17%. The sample here was CD4+ or CD8+ T cells sorted from blood, taken in a trial of the OX40 agonist ivuxolimab. The source of these receptors is an adult with an advanced solid tumor such as melanoma, head and neck, liver or kidney cancer.

J is TRBJ1-4 and V is TRBV5-4; D unresolved. The V gene's germline CDR1 is SGHNT and CDR2 YYREEE (reference sequence). V was shortened by 4 bases and J by 10 bases, with 17 bases between the two germline ends. The CDR3 has 14 amino acids. The CDR3 is CASSQDSREGKLFF. Written as DNA, the CDR3 is TGTGCCAGCAGCCAGGACTCTCGAGAGGGAAAACTGTTTTTT.

This chain joins TRBV18 and TRBJ1-1; 7 positions match TRBD1. Germline V CDR1 and CDR2: KGHSH, LQKENI. Germline trimming cut 3 bases from V and 0 bases from J; bases unmatched to any gene: 7. The CDR3 sequence is 16 residues long. CDR3 DNA sequence: TGTGCCAGCTCACCGGGACAGCTTGTTCTGAACACTGAAGCTTTCTTT. As protein: CASSPGQLVLNTEAFF.

This clone was seen a single time. The chain recombines TRBV19 with TRBJ2-6; D may be TRBD2 (6 bases). V dropped 7 bases and J dropped 0 bases, with 10 bases sitting between them. Germline CDR1 is LNHDA and CDR2 is SQIVND (reference sequence). The CDR3 extends over 15 amino acids. CDR3 loop: CASMGGSSGANVLTF. In DNA form, the CDR3 reads TGTGCCAGTATGGGAGGAAGCTCTGGGGCCAACGTCCTGACTTTC.